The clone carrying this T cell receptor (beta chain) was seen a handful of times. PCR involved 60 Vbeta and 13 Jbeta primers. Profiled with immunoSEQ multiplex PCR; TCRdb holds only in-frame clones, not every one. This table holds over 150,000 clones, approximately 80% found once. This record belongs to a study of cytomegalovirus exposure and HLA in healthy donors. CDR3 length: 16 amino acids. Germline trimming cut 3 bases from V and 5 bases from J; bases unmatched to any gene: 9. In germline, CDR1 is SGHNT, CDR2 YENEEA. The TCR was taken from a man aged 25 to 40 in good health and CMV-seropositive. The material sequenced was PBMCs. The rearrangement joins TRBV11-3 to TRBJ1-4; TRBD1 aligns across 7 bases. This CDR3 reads CASSFEPTGSNEKLFF. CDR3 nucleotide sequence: TGTGCCAGCAGCTTCGAACCGACAGGGTCAAATGAAAAACTGTTTTTT.